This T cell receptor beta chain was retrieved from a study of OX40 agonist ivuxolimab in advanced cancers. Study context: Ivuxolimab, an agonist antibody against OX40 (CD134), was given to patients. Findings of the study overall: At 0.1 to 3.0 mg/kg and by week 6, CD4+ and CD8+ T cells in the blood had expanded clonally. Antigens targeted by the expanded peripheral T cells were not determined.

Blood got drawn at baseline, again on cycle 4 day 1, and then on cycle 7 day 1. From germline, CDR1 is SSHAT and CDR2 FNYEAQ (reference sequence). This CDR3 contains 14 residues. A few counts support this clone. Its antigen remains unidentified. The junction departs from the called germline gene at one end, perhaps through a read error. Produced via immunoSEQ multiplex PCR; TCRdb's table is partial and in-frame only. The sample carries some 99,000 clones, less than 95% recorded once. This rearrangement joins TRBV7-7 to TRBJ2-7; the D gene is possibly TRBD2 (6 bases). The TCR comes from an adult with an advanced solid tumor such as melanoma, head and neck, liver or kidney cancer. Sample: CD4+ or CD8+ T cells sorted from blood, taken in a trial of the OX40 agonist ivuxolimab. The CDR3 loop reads CASSLDGGTYEQYF. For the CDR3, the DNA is TGTGCTAGCAGCTTAGATGGGGGGACCTACGAGCAGTACTTC.